A selection of T cell receptor beta chains follows, all from one sample in a study of blood T cell repertoires in COVID-19. Repertoires were generated with immunoSEQ multiplex PCR, while TCRdb's copy carries only in-frame clones and drops some. The sample lists more than 350,000 clones, around 87% occurring once. Material for sequencing was peripheral blood. The receptors originated from a woman aged 25-40 years with COVID-19, enrolled during active disease. The CDR3 runs from the conserved cysteine through the conserved F or W. The D gene is left open where the match is weak. The size entry is marked missing in some rows and otherwise reads once, few, many or a size class.

TRBJ1-1,TRBV28,15,NA,NA,TGTGCCAGCAGTTCACCCCGAATTGGCGGGACTGAAGCTTTCTTT,CASSSPRIGGTEAFF
TRBJ2-7,TRBV7-8,16,TRBD1,NA,TGTGCCAGCAGCTTAGTCCCCGACAGGGGAGGCCACGAGCAGTACTTC,CASSLVPDRGGHEQYF
TRBJ2-2,TRBV7-6,16,NA,NA,TGTGCCAGCAGCTCCAACGGCGGGTTGAACACCGGGGAGCTGTTTTTT,CASSSNGGLNTGELFF
TRBJ1-1,TRBV9,14,NA,NA,TGTGCCAGCAGCGCCGGGACACCGAACACTGAAGCTTTCTTT,CASSAGTPNTEAFF
TRBJ1-4,TRBV30,12,NA,NA,TGTGCCTGGGGGACGGGGTGGGAAAAACTGTTTTTT,CAWGTGWEKLFF
TRBJ2-5,TRBV3-1/TRBV3-2,15,TRBD2,NA,TGTGCCAGCAGCCAAGGAACTAGCGGGGGGGAGACCCAGTACTTC,CASSQGTSGGETQYF
TRBJ1-1,TRBV2,14,TRBD1,NA,TGTGCCAGCAGAAGGGACAGGGGGCGGACTGAAGCTTTCTTT,CASRRDRGRTEAFF
TRBJ2-7,TRBV5-1,13,NA,NA,TGCGCCAGCGCCGGGGAAATCGCCTACGAGCAGTACTTC,CASAGEIAYEQYF
TRBJ1-1,TRBV4-2,12,TRBD1,NA,TGTGCCAGCAGCCAAGCGACAGGGGAAGCTTTCTTT,CASSQATGEAFF
TRBJ1-2,TRBV5-4,14,NA,NA,TGTGCCAGCAGCCTTCCCGGGGACTTCTATGGCTACACCTTC,CASSLPGDFYGYTF
TRBJ2-1,TRBV5-1,15,NA,NA,TGCGCCAGCAGGATGGAGGCGGTATCCTACAATGAGCAGTTCTTC,CASRMEAVSYNEQFF
TRBJ2-3,TRBV28,15,TRBD2,NA,TGTGCCAGCAGTCGAGCGGGAGTTGAAACAGATACGCAGTATTTT,CASSRAGVETDTQYF
TRBJ2-5,TRBV4-3,12,NA,few,TGCGCCAGCAGCCAAGGTCCGGGGTCCCAGTACTTC,CASSQGPGSQYF
TRBJ1-2,TRBV5-1,14,NA,once,TGCGCCAGCAGCCCTGGGGAAGCGGGCTATGGCTACACCTTC,CASSPGEAGYGYTF
TRBJ1-2,TRBV20-1,14,NA,NA,TGCAGTGCTAGTGATCCGGGGGGGGACTATGGCTACACCTTC,CSASDPGGDYGYTF
TRBJ1-6,TRBV6-1,14,TRBD1,NA,TGTGCCAGCAGTGACAGGGGGAGTAATTCACCCCTCCACTTT,CASSDRGSNSPLHF
TRBJ2-2,TRBV11-2,16,TRBD2,NA,TGTGCCAGCAGCTTAGGTCGAGCGGGAGGGTCAGGGGAGCTGTTTTTT,CASSLGRAGGSGELFF
TRBJ2-7,TRBV5-4,14,TRBD1,NA,TGTGCCAGCAGCGTAATGACAGGGGTCTACGAGCAGTACTTC,CASSVMTGVYEQYF
TRBJ2-3,TRBV4-1,12,NA,NA,TGCGCCAGCAGCCATGACCCGGGAAGGCAGTATTTT,CASSHDPGRQYF
TRBJ1-2,TRBV20-1,13,TRBD1,NA,TGCAGTGCTAGTAGGACAGGGGGCTATGGCTACACCTTC,CSASRTGGYGYTF
TRBJ2-1,TRBV6-4,12,TRBD2,NA,TGTGCCAGCAGTGATTTGACGGGAGGGCAGTTCTTC,CASSDLTGGQFF
TRBJ2-7,TRBV27,13,TRBD2,NA,TGTGCCAGCAGTGAGCGGGAGGACGGCGAGCAGTACTTC,CASSEREDGEQYF
TRBJ2-1,TRBV2,14,TRBD2,NA,TGTGCCAGCAGTAAGGCGGGAGCCTACAATGAGCAGTTCTTC,CASSKAGAYNEQFF
TRBJ2-1,TRBV5-1,15,TRBD2,NA,TGCGCCAGCAGCCCCCCTGCGGGAGGGCCTCGGGAGCAGTTCTTC,CASSPPAGGPREQFF
TRBJ2-3,TRBV3-1/TRBV3-2,16,NA,NA,TGTGCCAGCAGCCAAGGTCAAGCGGCCCGCACAGATACGCAGTATTTT,CASSQGQAARTDTQYF
TRBJ2-5,TRBV11-2,16,NA,NA,TGTGCCAGCAGCTCAAGAACAGGATACCGCGTAGAGACCCAGTACTTC,CASSSRTGYRVETQYF
TRBJ2-2,TRBV28,16,TRBD1,NA,TGTGCCAGCAGAACAGGGGGCAGAGTTGGTACCGGGGAGCTGTTTTTT,CASRTGGRVGTGELFF
TRBJ2-7,TRBV28,12,NA,NA,TGTGCCAGTAGGGAAGGCAGGGACGAGCAGTACTTC,CASREGRDEQYF
TRBJ2-2,TRBV7-9,12,NA,NA,TGTGCCAGCGGAGTGAACACCGGGGAGCTGTTTTTT,CASGVNTGELFF
TRBJ1-2,TRBV27,12,NA,NA,TGTGCCAGCCAGGGGCTAGCGGGGGGCTACACCTTC,CASQGLAGGYTF
TRBJ2-1,TRBV18,15,TRBD2,NA,TGTGCCAGCTCCTCCCGGGGGGACGCCTACAATGAGCAGTTCTTC,CASSSRGDAYNEQFF
TRBJ1-6,TRBV28,14,NA,NA,TGTGCCAGCAGTTTGGTTAGATATAATTCACCCCTCCACTTT,CASSLVRYNSPLHF
TRBJ1-2,TRBV11-2,13,NA,NA,TGTGCCAGCAGCTCGACAGGACTCTATGGCTACACCTTC,CASSSTGLYGYTF
TRBJ1-1,TRBV5-1,12,NA,NA,TGCGCCAGCAGCTTGGCAAACACTGAAGCTTTCTTT,CASSLANTEAFF
TRBJ2-1,TRBV27,20,TRBD2,NA,TGTGCCAGCAGTTTAAGGCTCGCGACTAGCGTCTGGATCGGATACAATGAGCAGTTCTTC,CASSLRLATSVWIGYNEQFF
TRBJ1-5,TRBV30,14,NA,NA,TGTGCCTGGAGTCTCGGGCTTGGGGGCCAGCCCCAGCATTTT,CAWSLGLGGQPQHF
TRBJ1-2,TRBV7-2,14,NA,NA,TGTGCCAGCAGTCCTACGGGGGTCGACTATGGCTACACCTTC,CASSPTGVDYGYTF
TRBJ2-7,TRBV28,13,TRBD2,NA,TGTGCCAGTAGACTAGCCCAGTCCTACGAGCAGTACTTC,CASRLAQSYEQYF
TRBJ2-3,TRBV6-1,18,TRBD2,NA,TGTGCCAGCAGTGAAGCCCTCTGGGGGGGAAGGGGCACAGATACGCAGTATTTT,CASSEALWGGRGTDTQYF
TRBJ2-1,TRBV5-6,15,NA,NA,TGTGCCAGCAGCTTGGTCACGTCGAGTTACAATGAGCAGTTCTTC,CASSLVTSSYNEQFF
TRBJ2-7,TRBV28,13,TRBD2,NA,TGTGCCACCGGACGGGGGAGGGCCTACGAGCAGTACTTC,CATGRGRAYEQYF
TRBJ2-4,TRBV5-1,16,TRBD2,NA,TGCGCCAGCAGCTTAGGCGGGACTAGCGGGAAAAACATTCAGTACTTC,CASSLGGTSGKNIQYF